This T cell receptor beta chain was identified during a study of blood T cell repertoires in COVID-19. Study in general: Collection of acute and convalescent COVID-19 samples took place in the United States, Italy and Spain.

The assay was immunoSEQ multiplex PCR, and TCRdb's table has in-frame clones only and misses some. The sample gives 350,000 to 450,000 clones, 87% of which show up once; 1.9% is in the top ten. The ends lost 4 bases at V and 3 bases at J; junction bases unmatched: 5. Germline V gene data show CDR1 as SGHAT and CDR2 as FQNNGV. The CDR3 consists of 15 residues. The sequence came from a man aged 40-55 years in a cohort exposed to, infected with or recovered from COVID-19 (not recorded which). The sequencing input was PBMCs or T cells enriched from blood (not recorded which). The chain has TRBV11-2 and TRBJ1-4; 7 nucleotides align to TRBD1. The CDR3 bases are TGTGCCAGCAGCTACGGGGACAGACCTAATGAAAAACTGTTTTTT. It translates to CASSYGDRPNEKLFF. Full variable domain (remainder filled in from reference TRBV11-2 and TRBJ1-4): EAGVAQSPRYKIIEKRQSVAFWCNPISGHATLYWYQQILGQGPKLLIQFQNNGVVDDSQLPKDRFSAERLKGVDSTLKIQPAKLEDSAVYLCASSYGDRPNEKLFFGSGTQLSVL.